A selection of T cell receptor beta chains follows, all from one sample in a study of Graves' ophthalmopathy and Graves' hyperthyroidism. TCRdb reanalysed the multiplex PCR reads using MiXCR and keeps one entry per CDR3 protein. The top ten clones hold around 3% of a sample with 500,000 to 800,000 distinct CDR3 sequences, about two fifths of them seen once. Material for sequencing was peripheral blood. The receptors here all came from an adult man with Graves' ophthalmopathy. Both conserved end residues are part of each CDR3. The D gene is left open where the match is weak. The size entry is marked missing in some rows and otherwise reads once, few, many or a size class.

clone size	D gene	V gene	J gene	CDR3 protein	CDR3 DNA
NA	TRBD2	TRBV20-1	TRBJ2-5	CSAMGLAGGETQYF	TGCAGTGCTATGGGACTAGCGGGAGGAGAGACCCAGTACTTC
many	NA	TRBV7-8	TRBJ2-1	CASSFGQYNEQFF	TGTGCCAGCAGCTTCGGGCAGTACAATGAGCAGTTCTTC
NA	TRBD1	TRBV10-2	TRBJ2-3	CASSEQGANTQYF	TGCGCCAGCAGTGAACAGGGGGCAAATACGCAGTATTTT
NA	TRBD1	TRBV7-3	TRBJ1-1	CASSWTGASQSGSFF	TGTGCCAGCAGCTGGACAGGGGCCTCTCAAAGCGGGTCTTTCTTT
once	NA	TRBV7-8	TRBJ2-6	CASSPGDRSEAF	TGTGCCAGCAGCCCCGGGGATCGTTCTGAAGCTTTC
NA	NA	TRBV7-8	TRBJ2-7	CASSLAYSGRGEQYF	TGTGCCAGCAGCTTAGCGTACAGCGGTCGGGGCGAGCAGTACTTC
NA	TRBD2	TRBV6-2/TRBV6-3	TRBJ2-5	CASTQPQLAGGETQYF	TGTGCCAGCACCCAACCCCAACTAGCGGGAGGGGAGACCCAGTACTTC
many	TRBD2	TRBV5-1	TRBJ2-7	CASSLVGLAGAYEQYF	TGCGCCAGCAGCTTGGTGGGACTAGCCGGGGCCTACGAGCAGTACTTC
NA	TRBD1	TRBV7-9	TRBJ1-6	CASSQDLGQGVYNSPPHF	TGTGCCAGCAGCCAAGATTTGGGACAGGGTGTCTATAATTCACCCCCCCACTTT
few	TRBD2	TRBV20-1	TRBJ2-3	CRATGTSGSDTQYF	TGCAGGGCTACCGGGACTAGCGGATCAGATACGCAGTATTTT
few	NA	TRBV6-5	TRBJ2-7	CASSPGSGFYEQYF	TGTGCCAGCAGCCCGGGCTCCGGGTTTTACGAGCAGTACTTC
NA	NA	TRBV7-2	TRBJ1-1	CASSLVASPGSEAFF	TGTGCCAGCAGCTTAGTCGCCAGCCCTGGTTCTGAAGCTTTCTTT
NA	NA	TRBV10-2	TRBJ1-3	CASSGNISGNTIYF	TGCGCCAGCAGTGGCAATATTTCTGGAAACACCATATATTTT
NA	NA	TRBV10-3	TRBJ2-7	CAISVGGGYEQYF	TGTGCCATCAGTGTCGGAGGGGGTTACGAGCAGTACTTC
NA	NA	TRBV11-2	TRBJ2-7	CASRLDPGIAYEQYF	TGTGCCAGCAGATTAGATCCAGGTATCGCCTACGAGCAGTACTTC
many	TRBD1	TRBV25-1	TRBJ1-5	CASSDVGGHGNQPQHF	TGTGCCAGCAGTGATGTAGGGGGCCACGGCAATCAGCCCCAGCATTTT
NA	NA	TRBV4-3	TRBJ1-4	CASSYREFGGDNEKLFF	TGCGCCAGCAGCTACCGAGAGTTTGGGGGGGATAATGAAAAACTGTTTTTT
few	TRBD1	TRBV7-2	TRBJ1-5	CASNPPGQAVRPQHF	TGTGCCAGCAATCCTCCGGGACAGGCCGTCCGGCCCCAGCATTTT
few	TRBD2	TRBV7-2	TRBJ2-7	CASSLEGSGAAFNEQYF	TGTGCCAGCAGCTTAGAGGGTAGCGGGGCGGCTTTTAACGAGCAGTACTTC
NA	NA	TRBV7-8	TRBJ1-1	CASSLIGRHTEAFF	TGTGCCAGCAGCTTAATCGGGCGTCACACTGAAGCTTTCTTT
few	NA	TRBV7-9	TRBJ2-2	CASSTGGIGELFF	TGTGCCAGCAGCACTGGGGGAATCGGGGAGCTGTTTTTT
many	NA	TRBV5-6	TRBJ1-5	CASSLFVGGNQPQHF	TGTGCCAGCAGCTTGTTTGTAGGGGGCAATCAGCCCCAGCATTTT
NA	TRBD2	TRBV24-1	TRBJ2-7	CASSYVAGPSYEQYF	TGTGCCAGCAGTTACGTAGCGGGGCCCTCCTACGAGCAGTACTTC
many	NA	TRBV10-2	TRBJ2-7	CASSADRTYEQYF	TGCGCCAGCAGCGCGGACAGAACCTACGAGCAGTACTTC
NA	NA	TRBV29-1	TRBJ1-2	CSTRVRANYGYTF	TGCAGCACCAGGGTCAGAGCTAACTATGGCTACACCTTC
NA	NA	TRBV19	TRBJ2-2	CASRTSWTRELFF	TGTGCCAGTAGGACCTCCTGGACCAGGGAGCTGTTTTTT
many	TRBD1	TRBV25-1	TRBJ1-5	CASRGQGLGQPQHF	TGTGCCAGCAGGGGACAGGGTCTCGGTCAGCCCCAGCATTTT
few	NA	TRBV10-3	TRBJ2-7	CASSDIPRGTHVGEQYF	TGTGCCAGCAGTGACATCCCCCGGGGAACTCATGTCGGCGAGCAGTACTTC
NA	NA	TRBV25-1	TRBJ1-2	CASLPSDSDYGYTF	TGTGCCAGCTTACCATCCGACAGCGACTATGGCTACACCTTC
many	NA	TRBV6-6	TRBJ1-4	CASSPQGGEKLFF	TGTGCCAGCAGTCCCCAGGGAGGCGAAAAACTGTTTTTT